What follows are 3 T cell receptor beta chains derived from one specimen sequenced in a study of blood T cell repertoires in COVID-19. This table comes from immunoSEQ multiplex PCR, and its TCRdb copy is limited to in-frame clones, with some not included. The sample gives 15,000 to 17,000 clones, about 88% of which show up once; roughly 52% is in the top ten. Sequencing was done on a sample of peripheral blood. The receptor source for this set is a man aged 60 to 75 with acute or convalescent COVID-19.

This clone ranks as large (0.1 to 1%). This chain joins TRBV7-3 and TRBJ2-2; 7 bases are shared with TRBD2. Unmatched junction bases numbered 6, after V lost 4 bases and J lost 4 bases. The germline gives CDR1 SGHTA, CDR2 FQGTGA. The CDR3 length is 15 residues. As DNA, the CDR3 is TGTGCCAGCAGCTCCCTGGCGGGAGTCACCGGGGAGCTGTTTTTT. Its protein product is CASSSLAGVTGELFF.

The DNA of the CDR3 is TGTGCCAGCAGCTTACAGGGAATGGTGGACAATGAGCAGTTCTTC. This translates into CASSLQGMVDNEQFF. V usage is TRBV11-2 and J usage is TRBJ2-1; weak D call: TRBD1 (5 bases). CDR3 size: 15 residues. Germline assignment: CDR1 SGHAT and CDR2 FQNNGV. The germline V and J ends were trimmed by 2 bases and 5 bases, with 13 bases remaining between them.

J is TRBJ2-7 and V is TRBV4-3, with 9 bases lining up with TRBD2. From germline, CDR1 is LGHNA and CDR2 YSLEER. With 4 bases clipped from V and 5 bases from J, the junction kept 21 bases outside the gene matches. The CDR3 runs to 19 residues. The chain's CDR3 is CASSPEQASGERGIDEQYF. CDR3 DNA: TGCGCCAGCAGCCCCGAACAGGCTAGCGGGGAACGCGGCATTGACGAGCAGTACTTC.